This TCR beta chain was recorded in a study of vaccination and CD4 T cells after COVID-19. About the research overall: For a few convalescent patients, sampling occurred both at day 14 and at days 161 to 241 after vaccination.

Turning to this clonotype: As yet, its antigen is unknown.

Regarding the study as a whole: The study sampled relatively few convalescent patients and omitted early post-infection timepoints.

This CDR3 has 17 residues. Time point of the sample: late sampling 161 to 241 days after vaccination in a few convalescent patients. TCRdb fed the PCR reads into MiXCR, producing one record per CDR3 protein. The sample shows about 33,000 distinct CDR3 sequences, around 39% of them seen only once. The TCR originated in a human donor who had recovered from COVID-19. The chain joins TRBV21-1 to TRBJ1-3. TRBV21-1 is designated a pseudogene. The sequenced sample was CD4+ T cells from blood, obtained about 7 months after SARS-CoV-2 vaccination. The DNA for the CDR3 is TGTGCCAGCAGCAAAGTTAACCCCTCCCCCTCTGGAAACACCATATATTTT. The encoded protein is CASSKVNPSPSGNTIYF.